The source of this T cell receptor beta chain is a study of shared clonotypes between healthy human individuals. Study information: With ages of 18 to 49, the donors were a couple of women and a few men. Three CD4 naive, three CD4 memory, two CD8 naive and one CD8 memory plate were used per donor. Study-level points and caveats: Naive CD4 clonotypes overlapped across a handful of donors at roughly 5.1%.

This clone appeared a single time. The antigen is not known. Other DNA sequences in the same sample also yield this CDR3. Germline loops: CDR1 SGHRS, CDR2 YFSETQ. Trimming at V came to 4 bases and at J to 5 bases, leaving 6 bases not matched to a gene. The CDR3 covers 14 residues. Clones were read by immunoSEQ multiplex PCR, and TCRdb kept only the in-frame ones, dropping some. The sample has about 2.4 million clones, over 85% seen once; the top ten hold roughly 0.13%. Sequenced input: naive CD4+ T cells sorted from blood. As for subset: CD45RA+ positively selected. The chain has TRBV5-1 and TRBJ1-2; 9 bases map to TRBD1. The TCR comes from a man between 18 and 35 years old in good health. DNA of the CDR3: TGCGCCAGCAGCACTGGACAGGGGACATATGGCTACACCTTC. It encodes CASSTGQGTYGYTF. Full variable domain (outside the CDR3, taken from reference TRBV5-1 and TRBJ1-2): KAGVTQTPRYLIKTRGQQVTLSCSPISGHRSVSWYQQTPGQGLQFLFEYFSETQRNKGNFPGRFSGRQFSNSRSEMNVSTLELGDSALYLCASSTGQGTYGYTFGSGTRLTVV.